This TCR beta chain appears in the sequencing data of a study of spatial heterogeneity in lung cancer. Findings and limits, study-wide: Blood carried ubiquitous expanded tumor TCRs more at resection than follow-up.

With 7 bases removed from V and 3 bases from J, the gap between germline ends came to 10 bases. Germline-derived CDR1 and CDR2 are SQVTM and ANQGSEA. The CDR3 is made up of 11 amino acids. Regarding time point: sample taken at primary tumor resection. Ten or more counts support this clonotype. Its antigen is not known. One entry per CDR3 protein results from TCRdb running MiXCR on the 5' RACE reads. The sample records tens of thousands of distinct CDR3 sequences, about 13% being singletons. This TCR was recovered from a male donor with early-stage non-small cell lung cancer. This chain joins TRBV29-1 and TRBJ2-7; D may be TRBD2 (5 bases). The source material was PBMCs, sampled at surgery. This chain's CDR3 is CSAGSRYEQYF. DNA of the CDR3: TGCAGCGCGGGATCCCGCTACGAGCAGTACTTC.